This TCR beta chain was profiled in a study of tumor and adjacent non-tumor tissue in lung cancer. Study summary: Patients were aged about 30 to 85, roughly nine men and 4 to 6 women, stage I to III. Each sample yielded some 4 million productive TCRbeta reads on average.

Germline V lookup: CDR1 MNHEY, CDR2 SVGEGT. This CDR3 comprises 16 residues. The library came from three nested PCR rounds adapted from ARM-PCR protocols. Each CDR3 protein is one row after TCRdb ran MiXCR on the multiplex PCR reads. Found here are 94,000 or so distinct CDR3 sequences, more than 75% of them singletons; the top ten hold 20% to 25%. Study results and caveats: Patients with more diverse tumor TCRs had worse survival. Top 100 clones took a larger repertoire share in normal lung.

A note on this clonotype: Its antigen remains unidentified. At one of its ends the junction is not consistent with the germline gene, which may arise from a read error.

RNA was extracted from bulk tissue without any cell sorting. The normal lung tissue was taken more than 3 cm from the tumor edge. The sequence was collected from a woman aged 45 to 65 with non-small cell lung cancer. The chain employs TRBV6-2 or TRBV6-3 and TRBJ2-2; D tentatively reads TRBD1 or TRBD2 (5 bases each). Sequences were obtained from distant non-tumor lung tissue. The CDR3 region is CARSRLGHSLTGELLF. In DNA, the CDR3 is TGTGCCAGGAGTCGCCTTGGACACAGTCTAACCGGGGAGCTGCTTTTT.